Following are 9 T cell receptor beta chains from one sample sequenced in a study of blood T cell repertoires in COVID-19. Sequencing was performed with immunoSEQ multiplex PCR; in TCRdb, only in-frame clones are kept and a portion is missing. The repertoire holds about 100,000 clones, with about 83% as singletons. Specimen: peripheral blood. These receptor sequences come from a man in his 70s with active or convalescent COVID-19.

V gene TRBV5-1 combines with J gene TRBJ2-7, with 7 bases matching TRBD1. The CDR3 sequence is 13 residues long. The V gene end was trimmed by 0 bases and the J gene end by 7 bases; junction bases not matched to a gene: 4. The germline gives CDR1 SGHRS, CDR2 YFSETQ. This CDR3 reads CASSLEGALEQYF. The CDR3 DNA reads TGCGCCAGCAGCTTGGAGGGGGCACTGGAGCAGTACTTC.

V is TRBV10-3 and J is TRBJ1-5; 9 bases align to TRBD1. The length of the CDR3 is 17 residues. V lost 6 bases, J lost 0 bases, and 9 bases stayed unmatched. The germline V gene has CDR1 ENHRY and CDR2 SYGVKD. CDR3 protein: CAIREDRGFYSNQPQHF. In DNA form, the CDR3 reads TGTGCCATCAGAGAGGACAGGGGATTCTATAGCAATCAGCCCCAGCATTTT.

The CDR3, as DNA: TGTGCCAGCAGTCGACAGGGGGACTATGGCTACACCTTC. Amino acids: CASSRQGDYGYTF. This chain connects TRBV2 to TRBJ1-2; 9 nucleotides agree with TRBD1. The CDR3 extends over 13 amino acids. The V gene's germline CDR1 is SNHLY and CDR2 FYNNEI. V shed 5 bases and J 3 bases; nucleotides not matched to a gene: 1.

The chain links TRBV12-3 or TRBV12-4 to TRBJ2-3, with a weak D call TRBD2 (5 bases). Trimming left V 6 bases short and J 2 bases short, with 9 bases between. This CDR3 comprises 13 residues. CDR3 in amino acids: CASRRTSTDTQYF. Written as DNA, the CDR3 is TGTGCCAGCAGGAGGACTTCCACAGATACGCAGTATTTT.

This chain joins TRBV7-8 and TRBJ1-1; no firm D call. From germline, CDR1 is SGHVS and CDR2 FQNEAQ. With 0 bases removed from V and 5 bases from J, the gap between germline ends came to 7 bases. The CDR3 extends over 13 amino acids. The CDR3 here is CASSLARGTEAFF. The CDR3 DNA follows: TGTGCCAGCAGCTTAGCGCGGGGAACTGAAGCTTTCTTT. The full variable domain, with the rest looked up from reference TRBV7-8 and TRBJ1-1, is GAGVSQSPRYKVAKRGQDVALRCDPISGHVSLFWYQQALGQGPEFLTYFQNEAQLDKSGLPSDRFFAERPEGSVSTLKIQRTQQEDSAVYLCASSLARGTEAFFGQGTRLTVV.

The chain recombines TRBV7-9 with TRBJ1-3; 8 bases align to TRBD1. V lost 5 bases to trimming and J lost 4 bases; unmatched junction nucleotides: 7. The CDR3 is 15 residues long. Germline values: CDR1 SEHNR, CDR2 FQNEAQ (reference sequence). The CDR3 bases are TGTGCCAGCAGCGCATCGGGACAGGCCGGAAACACCATATATTTT. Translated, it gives CASSASGQAGNTIYF.

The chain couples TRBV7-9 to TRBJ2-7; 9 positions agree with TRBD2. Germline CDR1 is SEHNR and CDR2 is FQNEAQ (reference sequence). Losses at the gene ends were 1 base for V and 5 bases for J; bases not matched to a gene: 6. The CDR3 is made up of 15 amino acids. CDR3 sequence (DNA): TGTGCCAGCAGCTTAGGGCTAGCGGGGATAAACGAGCAGTACTTC. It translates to CASSLGLAGINEQYF.

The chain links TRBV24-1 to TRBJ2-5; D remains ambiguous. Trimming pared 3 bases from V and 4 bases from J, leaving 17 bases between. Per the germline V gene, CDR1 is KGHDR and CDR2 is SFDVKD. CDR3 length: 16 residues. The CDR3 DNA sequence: TGTGCCACCAGTGATCAGATTTCAGGTGTCGCAGAGACCCAGTACTTC. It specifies CATSDQISGVAETQYF.

CDR3 protein: CASSLILAGGPSSYNEQFF. The CDR3 DNA is TGTGCCAGCAGTTTAATCCTAGCGGGGGGCCCGAGCTCCTACAATGAGCAGTTCTTC. This rearrangement joins TRBV28 to TRBJ2-1; 11 bases agree with TRBD2. Germline trimming cut 2 bases from V and 0 bases from J; bases unmatched to any gene: 9. CDR3 length equals 19 residues. Germline values: CDR1 MDHEN, CDR2 SYDVKM.